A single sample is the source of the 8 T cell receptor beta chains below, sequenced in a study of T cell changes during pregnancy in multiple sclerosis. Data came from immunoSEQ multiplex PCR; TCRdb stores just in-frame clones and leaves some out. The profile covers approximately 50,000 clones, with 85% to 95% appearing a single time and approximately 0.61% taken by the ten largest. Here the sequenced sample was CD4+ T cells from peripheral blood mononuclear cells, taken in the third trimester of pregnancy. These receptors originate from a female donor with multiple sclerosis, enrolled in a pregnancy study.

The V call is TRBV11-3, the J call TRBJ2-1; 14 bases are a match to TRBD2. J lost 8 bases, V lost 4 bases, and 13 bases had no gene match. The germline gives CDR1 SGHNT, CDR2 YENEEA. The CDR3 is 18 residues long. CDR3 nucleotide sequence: TGTGCCAGCAGCTCCCCGACTAGCGGGAGGGCCGGTTACGATGAGCAGTTCTTC. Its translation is CASSSPTSGRAGYDEQFF.

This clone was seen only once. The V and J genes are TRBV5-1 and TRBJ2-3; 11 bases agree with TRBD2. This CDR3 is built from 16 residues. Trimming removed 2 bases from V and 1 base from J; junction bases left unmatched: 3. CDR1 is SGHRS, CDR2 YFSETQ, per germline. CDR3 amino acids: CASSLQLAGGTDTQYF. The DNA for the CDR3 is TGCGCCAGCAGCTTACAACTAGCGGGGGGCACAGATACGCAGTATTTT.

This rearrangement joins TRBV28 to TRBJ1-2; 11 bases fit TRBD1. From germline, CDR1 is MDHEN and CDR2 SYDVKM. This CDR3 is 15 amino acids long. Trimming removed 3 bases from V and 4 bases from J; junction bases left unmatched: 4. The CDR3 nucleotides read TGTGCCAGCAGTTTTGGGACAGGGGGTGGCTATGGCTACACCTTC. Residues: CASSFGTGGGYGYTF.

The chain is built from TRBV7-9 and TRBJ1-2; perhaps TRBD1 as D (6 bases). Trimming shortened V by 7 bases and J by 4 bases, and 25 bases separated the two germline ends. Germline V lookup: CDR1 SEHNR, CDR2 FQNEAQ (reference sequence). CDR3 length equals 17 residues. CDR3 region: CASTRFGGPTGGYGYTF. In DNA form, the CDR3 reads TGTGCCAGCACCCGCTTTGGGGGGCCTACGGGGGGCTATGGCTACACCTTC.

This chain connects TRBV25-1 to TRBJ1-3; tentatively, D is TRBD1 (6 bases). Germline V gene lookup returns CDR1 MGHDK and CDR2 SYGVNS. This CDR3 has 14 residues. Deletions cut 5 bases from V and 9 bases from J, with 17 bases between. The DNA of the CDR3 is TGTGCCAGCAGTCCACAGGGTCGGTGGGTCACCATATATTTT. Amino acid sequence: CASSPQGRWVTIYF.

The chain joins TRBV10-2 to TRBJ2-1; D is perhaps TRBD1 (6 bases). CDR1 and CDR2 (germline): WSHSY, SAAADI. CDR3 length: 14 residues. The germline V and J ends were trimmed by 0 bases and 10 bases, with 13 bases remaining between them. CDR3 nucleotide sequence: TGCGCCAGCAGTGAGTCAAACAGGGCTCAGGAGCAGTTCTTC. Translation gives CASSESNRAQEQFF.

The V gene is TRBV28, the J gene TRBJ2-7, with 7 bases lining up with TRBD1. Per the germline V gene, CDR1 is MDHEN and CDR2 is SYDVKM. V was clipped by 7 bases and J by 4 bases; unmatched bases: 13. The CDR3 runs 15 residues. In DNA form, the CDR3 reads TGTGCCAGCACCGCCCCTAAGGGGGCAGTATACGAGCAGTACTTC. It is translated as CASTAPKGAVYEQYF.

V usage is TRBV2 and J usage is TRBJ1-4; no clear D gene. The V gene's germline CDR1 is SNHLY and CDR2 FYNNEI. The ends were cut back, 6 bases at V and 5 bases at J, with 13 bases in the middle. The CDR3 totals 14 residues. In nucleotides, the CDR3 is TGTGCCAGCAGCCTTGGGAGTGAGAATGAAAAACTGTTTTTT. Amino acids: CASSLGSENEKLFF. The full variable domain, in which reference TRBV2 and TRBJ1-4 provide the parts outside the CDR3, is EPEVTQTPSHQVTQMGQEVILRCVPISNHLYFYWYRQILGQKVEFLVSFYNNEISEKSEIFDDQFSVERPDGSNFTLKIRSTKLEDSAMYFCASSLGSENEKLFFGSGTQLSVL.